This is a list of T cell receptor beta chains from one sample in a study of memory CD4+ T cells and cytomegalovirus serostatus. TCRdb's copy holds only in-frame clones and misses some; the assay was immunoSEQ multiplex PCR. The sample contains over 55,000 clones, less than 85% of which appear only once. The material sequenced was memory CD4+ T cells from blood. The receptors shown here come from an adult in good health and CMV-seronegative. CDR3s include the opening cysteine and the closing phenylalanine or tryptophan. Each record gives: V gene, J gene, D gene, clone size, CDR3 protein, CDR3 DNA. The D gene is left open where the match is weak. A clone size is listed for some rows: how often the clone was seen (once, few, many), or a class if it is expanded.

V: TRBV30
J: TRBJ2-1
D: TRBD2
size: once
CDR3: CAWSVGTSGMNEQFF
DNA: TGTGCCTGGAGTGTAGGGACTAGCGGGATGAATGAGCAGTTCTTC

V: TRBV4-2
J: TRBJ1-1
D: .
size: .
CDR3: CASSPWGQENTEAFF
DNA: TGTGCCAGCAGCCCATGGGGGCAGGAGAACACTGAAGCTTTCTTT

V: TRBV6-1
J: TRBJ1-1
D: .
size: .
CDR3: CASRGRATEAFF
DNA: TGTGCCAGCAGGGGGCGGGCCACTGAAGCTTTCTTT

V: TRBV28
J: TRBJ1-2
D: TRBD1
size: .
CDR3: CATGQGAYGYTF
DNA: TGTGCCACGGGACAGGGGGCCTATGGCTACACCTTC

V: TRBV7-8
J: TRBJ2-5
D: .
size: once
CDR3: CASSSLGGNQETQYF
DNA: TGTGCCAGCAGCTCGCTCGGCGGTAACCAAGAGACCCAGTACTTC

V: TRBV2
J: TRBJ2-7
D: .
size: few
CDR3: CASSAGGQYF
DNA: TGTGCCAGCAGTGCCGGGGGGCAGTACTTC

V: TRBV5-1
J: TRBJ2-5
D: .
size: .
CDR3: CASSPEDIPVHKTQYF
DNA: TGCGCCAGCAGCCCCGAGGACATCCCGGTTCATAAGACCCAGTACTTC

V: TRBV5-5
J: TRBJ1-2
D: .
size: once
CDR3: CASSRRDVPANYGYTF
DNA: TGTGCCAGCAGTCGCAGGGACGTACCCGCTAACTATGGCTACACCTTC

V: TRBV10-3
J: TRBJ2-1
D: TRBD2
size: .
CDR3: CAISRKTSGSGNEQFF
DNA: TGTGCCATCAGTCGAAAGACTAGCGGGAGTGGAAATGAGCAGTTCTTC

V: TRBV6-6
J: TRBJ2-1
D: TRBD2
size: .
CDR3: CASSYGLAGSNEQFF
DNA: TGTGCCAGCAGTTACGGTTTAGCGGGGAGTAATGAGCAGTTCTTC

V: TRBV7-9
J: TRBJ2-2
D: TRBD1
size: .
CDR3: CASSLTDRGNTGELFF
DNA: TGTGCCAGCAGCTTAACAGACAGGGGTAACACCGGGGAGCTGTTTTTT

V: TRBV9
J: TRBJ2-2
D: TRBD2
size: .
CDR3: CASSVAPSGRNTGELFF
DNA: TGTGCCAGCAGCGTAGCCCCTAGCGGCCGAAACACCGGGGAGCTGTTTTTT

V: TRBV15
J: TRBJ2-3
D: TRBD2
size: .
CDR3: CATSRALAGADTQYF
DNA: TGTGCCACCAGCAGAGCTCTAGCGGGAGCAGATACGCAGTATTTT

V: TRBV16
J: TRBJ1-2
D: .
size: .
CDR3: CASSQGQVYGYTF
DNA: TGTGCCAGCAGCCAGGGCCAGGTCTATGGCTACACCTTC

V: TRBV4-1
J: TRBJ2-6
D: TRBD2
size: few
CDR3: CASSQESGIGGAGANVLTF
DNA: TGCGCCAGCAGCCAAGAATCTGGGATTGGGGGGGCTGGGGCCAACGTCCTGACTTTC

V: TRBV7-2
J: TRBJ2-3
D: TRBD2
size: once
CDR3: CASLKGVSGGPRTQYF
DNA: TGTGCCAGCTTAAAGGGGGTGAGCGGGGGCCCACGTACGCAGTATTTT

V: TRBV6-6
J: TRBJ1-5
D: TRBD1
size: once
CDR3: CASGQGADQPQHF
DNA: TGTGCCAGCGGACAGGGGGCGGATCAGCCCCAGCATTTT

V: TRBV19
J: TRBJ2-6
D: .
size: .
CDR3: CASSIPGSSSGANVLTF
DNA: TGTGCCAGTAGTATCCCTGGTTCGAGCTCTGGGGCCAACGTCCTGACTTTC

V: TRBV7-8
J: TRBJ2-3
D: .
size: .
CDR3: CASSFRLSDTQYF
DNA: TGTGCCAGCAGTTTCCGACTCTCAGATACGCAGTATTTT

V: TRBV7-2
J: TRBJ2-2
D: .
size: once
CDR3: CASSQGGGELFF
DNA: TGTGCCAGCAGCCAGGGTGGCGGGGAGCTGTTTTTT

V: TRBV5-1
J: TRBJ2-3
D: TRBD2
size: .
CDR3: CASIGIAGSTDTQYF
DNA: TGCGCCAGCATCGGGATAGCGGGGTCCACAGATACGCAGTATTTT

V: TRBV25-1
J: TRBJ1-2
D: .
size: .
CDR3: CASSELRAGYTF
DNA: TGTGCCAGCAGTGAATTAAGGGCAGGGTACACCTTC

V: TRBV15
J: TRBJ2-2
D: TRBD1
size: .
CDR3: CATSTIYVTGEWELFF
DNA: TGTGCCACCAGCACCATCTACGTGACAGGGGAGTGGGAGCTGTTTTTT

V: TRBV7-8
J: TRBJ1-6
D: .
size: .
CDR3: CASSSQTGIGSPLHF
DNA: TGTGCCAGCAGCTCCCAGACAGGAATTGGGTCACCCCTCCACTTT

V: TRBV4-1
J: TRBJ2-3
D: TRBD2
size: .
CDR3: CASSHPSGRGATDTQYF
DNA: TGCGCCAGCAGCCACCCTAGCGGGAGGGGGGCCACAGATACGCAGTATTTT

V: TRBV5-8
J: TRBJ1-2
D: .
size: .
CDR3: CASSHRDYGYTF
DNA: TGTGCCAGCAGCCATCGGGACTATGGCTACACCTTC

V: TRBV6-5
J: TRBJ1-2
D: .
size: once
CDR3: CASTSGTSRGYTF
DNA: TGTGCCAGCACTTCTGGGACCTCCAGGGGCTACACCTTC

V: TRBV6-5
J: TRBJ2-7
D: .
size: .
CDR3: CASSYPLTGGGYEQYF
DNA: TGTGCCAGCAGTTACCCTTTGACGGGTGGGGGCTACGAGCAGTACTTC

V: TRBV6-5
J: TRBJ1-2
D: .
size: many
CDR3: CASTVYAGGSYTF
DNA: TGTGCCAGCACAGTCTACGCGGGGGGCAGCTACACCTTC

V: TRBV5-1
J: TRBJ2-1
D: .
size: .
CDR3: CASRVNSYNEQFF
DNA: TGCGCCAGCAGGGTAAACTCCTACAATGAGCAGTTCTTC

V: TRBV29-1
J: TRBJ2-1
D: .
size: .
CDR3: CSVGRGGYNEQFF
DNA: TGCAGCGTTGGCCGAGGGGGATACAATGAGCAGTTCTTC

V: TRBV27
J: TRBJ1-1
D: .
size: .
CDR3: CASSSSGTSGIRGAFF
DNA: TGTGCCAGCAGCTCCTCCGGGACCTCGGGTATCAGGGGAGCTTTCTTT

V: TRBV10-2
J: TRBJ2-7
D: TRBD2
size: few
CDR3: CATKAGLSSYEQYF
DNA: TGCGCCACCAAAGCGGGGCTCAGCTCCTACGAGCAGTACTTC

V: TRBV9
J: TRBJ2-3
D: .
size: .
CDR3: CASSVASGVSDTQYF
DNA: TGTGCCAGCAGCGTAGCGTCCGGGGTGTCAGATACGCAGTATTTT

V: TRBV19
J: TRBJ2-1
D: TRBD1
size: .
CDR3: CASTPDRGSEQFF
DNA: TGTGCCAGTACCCCGGACAGGGGGAGTGAGCAGTTCTTC

V: TRBV4-1
J: TRBJ1-1
D: TRBD1
size: .
CDR3: CASSQTGQGFGEAFF
DNA: TGCGCCAGCAGCCAAACGGGACAGGGGTTTGGTGAAGCTTTCTTT

V: TRBV10-3
J: TRBJ1-5
D: .
size: .
CDR3: CAISESEGGQPQHF
DNA: TGTGCCATCAGTGAGTCCGAGGGTGGTCAGCCCCAGCATTTT

V: TRBV9
J: TRBJ1-2
D: .
size: .
CDR3: CASSGGTRLYGYTF
DNA: TGTGCCAGCAGCGGTGGGACCCGGTTGTATGGCTACACCTTC

V: TRBV30
J: TRBJ2-3
D: .
size: few
CDR3: CAWSVSSFTDTQYF
DNA: TGTGCCTGGAGTGTATCGAGTTTCACAGATACGCAGTATTTT

V: TRBV30
J: TRBJ1-2
D: .
size: .
CDR3: CAWSEGAYGYTF
DNA: TGTGCCTGGAGTGAAGGGGCCTATGGCTACACCTTC

V: TRBV19
J: TRBJ2-7
D: .
size: few
CDR3: CATRRGGQGPYEQYF
DNA: TGTGCCACTCGCCGTGGGGGGCAGGGTCCCTACGAGCAGTACTTC

V: TRBV11-2
J: TRBJ1-1
D: TRBD1
size: .
CDR3: CASSLGRGQGGTEAFF
DNA: TGTGCCAGCAGCTTAGGGAGGGGACAGGGGGGCACTGAAGCTTTCTTT

V: TRBV7-2
J: TRBJ1-2
D: .
size: few
CDR3: CASSSSGVSGYTF
DNA: TGTGCCAGCAGCTCTTCAGGGGTCTCTGGCTACACCTTC

V: TRBV14
J: TRBJ2-1
D: TRBD2
size: once
CDR3: CASSPLSSRGGEQFF
DNA: TGTGCCAGCAGCCCCCTTTCATCGCGGGGGGGTGAGCAGTTCTTC

V: TRBV7-8
J: TRBJ1-1
D: .
size: .
CDR3: CASSLGENTEAFF
DNA: TGTGCCAGCAGCTTGGGGGAGAACACTGAAGCTTTCTTT

V: TRBV2
J: TRBJ1-1
D: .
size: .
CDR3: CASSVWPNTEAFF
DNA: TGTGCCAGCAGTGTCTGGCCAAACACTGAAGCTTTCTTT

V: TRBV28
J: TRBJ1-5
D: TRBD1
size: .
CDR3: CAVSRQGLNQPQHF
DNA: TGTGCCGTATCCCGACAGGGCCTCAATCAGCCCCAGCATTTT

V: TRBV7-2
J: TRBJ2-2
D: .
size: once
CDR3: CASSPRRETGELFF
DNA: TGTGCCAGCAGCCCTAGACGGGAGACCGGGGAGCTGTTTTTT

V: TRBV4-1
J: TRBJ1-4
D: .
size: few
CDR3: CASSQDSRDGEKLFF
DNA: TGCGCCAGCAGCCAAGATTCCCGGGACGGTGAAAAACTGTTTTTT

V: TRBV27
J: TRBJ1-5
D: .
size: .
CDR3: CASSPYQDNQPQHF
DNA: TGTGCCAGCAGTCCATATCAAGACAATCAGCCCCAGCATTTT

V: TRBV27
J: TRBJ2-7
D: TRBD2
size: .
CDR3: CASSLSGAAGAYEQYF
DNA: TGTGCCAGCAGTTTATCGGGGGCAGCGGGAGCCTACGAGCAGTACTTC